Given below is one T cell receptor beta chain in context. Its specificity is unknown. The ends were cut back, 2 bases at V and 3 bases at J, with 11 bases in the middle. The CDR3 is made up of 16 amino acids. Germline V gene data show CDR1 as MNHNS and CDR2 as SASEGT. These data come from a study of shared clonotypes between healthy human individuals. Study-level results: The researchers took only blood, and tissue repertoires probably look different.

Deep-level running was used for the assay. TCRdb keeps only in-frame clones here, not all; method: immunoSEQ multiplex PCR. Here the sample spans around 2,000,000 clones, roughly 95% being singletons. Source material: naive CD4+ T cells sorted from blood. Subset in this sample: CD45RA+ positively selected. The receptor comes from a man in his late teens or twenties in good health. The chain recombines TRBV6-1 with TRBJ2-6, with D perhaps matching TRBD1 (5 bases). CDR3 residues: CASSEQGTGGANVLTF. DNA of the CDR3: TGTGCCAGCAGTGAACAGGGAACTGGTGGGGCCAACGTCCTGACTTTC.